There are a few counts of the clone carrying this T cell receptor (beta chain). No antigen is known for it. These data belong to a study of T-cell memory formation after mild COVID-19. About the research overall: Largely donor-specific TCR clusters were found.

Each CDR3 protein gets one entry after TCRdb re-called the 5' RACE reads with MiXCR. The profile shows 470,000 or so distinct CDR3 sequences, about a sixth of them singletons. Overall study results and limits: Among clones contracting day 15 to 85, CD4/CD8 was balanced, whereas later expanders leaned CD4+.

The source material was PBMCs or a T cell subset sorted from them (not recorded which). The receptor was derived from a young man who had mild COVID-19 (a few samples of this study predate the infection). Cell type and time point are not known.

The CDR3 DNA reads as TGTGCCACCGTGAAGACAGATTCCTACGAGCAGTACTTC. Amino acid sequence: CATVKTDSYEQYF. The chain has TRBV6-2 or TRBV6-3 and TRBJ2-7, with D possibly being TRBD1 (5 bases). The CDR3 has 13 amino acids. The germline CDR1 and CDR2 sequences are MNHEY and SVGEGT. Trimming left V 10 bases short and J 1 base short, with 14 bases between.